Detailed here is one T cell receptor (beta chain). CDR1 is MNHNY and CDR2 is SVGAGI in the germline V gene (reference sequence). The CDR3 totals 14 residues. The V end was cut by 6 bases, the J end by 0 bases, with 10 bases between. This entry is derived from a study of blood T cell repertoires in COVID-19. About the study: PBMCs, B-cell-depleted T cells, or T cells provided the cDNA or gDNA that made up the material.

In the study's own analysis: Nucleated cell number was recorded as an estimate derived from reference gene primer amplification. Measured with immunoSEQ multiplex PCR; TCRdb has only the in-frame clones, and not every one. V and J calls and clone size are given by that table; D and trimming were obtained from the DNA. Among just over 650,000 clones listed, around 89% were seen once. This sequence was found in a young woman with acute or convalescent COVID-19. Sequencing was done on a sample of peripheral blood. The chain links TRBV6-6 to TRBJ2-3; possibly TRBD2 for D (6 bases). The CDR3 here is CASRGLTSTDTQYF. The CDR3, as DNA: TGTGCCAGCAGGGGACTGACTAGCACAGATACGCAGTATTTT.